This record concerns one T cell receptor beta chain sequence. Its antigen is not known. These data come from a study of shared clonotypes between healthy human individuals. Broader study findings: The small donor group covered limited genetic and exposure diversity.

Germline V gene sequence: CDR1 MDHEN, CDR2 SYDVKM. The CDR3 length is 16 residues. V shed 10 bases, J shed 0 bases, and the junction held 11 bases outside the gene matches. Those who donated, Caucasian adults without exception, all lived in Nashville, Tennessee. Every immunoSEQ plate was one replicate of a subset's evenly spread DNA. Roughly 200 ng DNA, about 33,000 T cell genomes, went into each sorted-subset replicate PCR. Some clones are missing from TCRdb's copy, which holds only in-frame ones; the method was immunoSEQ multiplex PCR. The data show 98,000 or so clones, about 70% seen once. The receptor was derived from a woman aged 25 to 39 in good health. Input material: memory CD8+ T cells sorted from blood. Subset indicated: CD45RO+ cells pooled with CCR7-negative TemRA cells. J is TRBJ2-1 and V is TRBV28; 8 nucleotides match TRBD2. This CDR3 is CAIKSKSGSSYNEQFF. DNA for the CDR3: TGTGCCATAAAATCAAAAAGCGGGAGCTCCTACAATGAGCAGTTCTTC. Complete variable domain (other parts from reference TRBV28 and TRBJ2-1): DVKVTQSSRYLVKRTGEKVFLECVQDMDHENMFWYRQDPGLGLRLIYFSYDVKMKEKGDIPEGYSVSREKKERFSLILESASTNQTSMYLCAIKSKSGSSYNEQFFGPGTRLTVL.